The rows below give T cell receptor beta chains drawn from one sample of a study of cytomegalovirus exposure and HLA in healthy donors. Clones were sequenced by immunoSEQ multiplex PCR, and TCRdb holds only the in-frame ones, with some missing. Among about 220,000 clones, 75% to 90% were seen once, and the ten largest hold 11% to 15%. Sequenced sample: PBMCs. These receptors were collected from a woman aged 30 to 39 in good health and CMV-seropositive. CDR3s leave out the opening cysteine and the closing phenylalanine or tryptophan.

length | V | CDR3
13 | TRBV19 | ASSITLSGANVLT
11 | TRBV10-3 | ASGGGSTDTQY
11 | TRBV28 | ASRQGLLYGYT
13 | TRBV27 | ASSLRGRETGELF
15 | TRBV9 | ASSSTGGAAGANVLT
11 | TRBV30 | AWSLGVTYGYT
14 | TRBV7-2 | ASTSQGGGIIHEQF
12 | TRBV30 | AWSMGGSGNTIY
14 | TRBV7-2 | ASSSPAGGFVGELF
12 | TRBV9 | ASSVGAPLETQY
12 | TRBV27 | ASSFGDSWLEQY
13 | TRBV11-2 | ASSFRAANTGELF
11 | TRBV5-1 | ASSGGVGTEAF
11 | TRBV2 | ASSEMAGGGYT
13 | TRBV29-1 | SVSGTSAKGNEQF
15 | TRBV7-9 | ASSQHSSGRTGHEQF
10 | TRBV7-9 | ASSLQTTEAF
12 | TRBV2 | ASSESGAVRIQY
12 | TRBV29-1 | SSRGTGRANEQF
14 | TRBV4-1 | ASSQVASGSDDTQY
11 | TRBV5-4 | ASSPEGRETQY
11 | TRBV14 | ASSQARQQPQH
13 | TRBV5-1 | ASSSSSGQIYGYT
11 | TRBV10-2 | ASSVFTGTEAF
11 | TRBV5-1 | ASTSGHSYEQY